This TCR beta chain was profiled in a study of OX40 agonist ivuxolimab in advanced cancers. The J segment lost 6 bases and the V segment lost 1 base, leaving 3 bases of the junction unmatched. Germline CDR1 is MGHDK and CDR2 is SYGVNS. The CDR3 loop spans 14 amino acids. This clone was seen a single time. Assay used: immunoSEQ multiplex PCR; TCRdb lists only in-frame clones, some missing. The repertoire holds 60,000 to 75,000 clones, approximately 81% seen once, with approximately 8% in the top ten. Sequencing was performed on CD4+ or CD8+ T cells sorted from blood, taken in a trial of the OX40 agonist ivuxolimab. The genes are TRBV25-1 and TRBJ2-1; 7 bases agree with TRBD2. This clonotype was obtained from an adult with an advanced solid tumor such as melanoma, head and neck, liver or kidney cancer. The CDR3 sequence is CASSEWEGPNEQFF. The CDR3 nucleotides are TGTGCCAGCAGTGAATGGGAGGGCCCCAATGAGCAGTTCTTC.